What follows are 8 T cell receptor beta chains derived from one specimen sequenced in a study of glioma-infiltrating T cells listed by TCRdb under 2016. The sequencer was an Illumina MiSeq. The iRepertoire nested amplicon-rescue multiplex PCR (arm-PCR) platform was used to amplify TCR alpha and beta CDR3 regions from RNA. The public reads were run again by TCRdb, first through fastp at Q25 and then through MiXCR, and only productive beta chains were kept. A single entry per CDR3 protein holds the most common genes and DNA from its merged rows. This sample comprises around 190,000 distinct CDR3 sequences, about 40% of them detected only once. The ten largest clones take up 5.2% of the sample. Source material: glioma tissue, nonneoplastic brain tissue, or PBMCs (not recorded which). Receptors were obtained from a human donor with low-grade glioma or glioblastoma, undergoing nonglioma brain surgery, or in good health (not recorded which).

With respect to this clonotype: This may arise from a read error, as a much more abundant clone is one base away. J is TRBJ2-5 and V is TRBV20-1; TRBD2 matches 10 bases. Germline V gene data show CDR1 as DFQATT and CDR2 as SNEGSKA (reference sequence). The CDR3 has 14 amino acids. V lost 6 bases to trimming and J lost 3 bases; unmatched junction nucleotides: 7. CDR3 bases: TGCAGTGCAGTAGCGGGAGGACTCGAAGAGACCCAGTACTTC. Protein product: CSAVAGGLEETQYF.

The chain has TRBV20-1 and TRBJ1-5; 11 nucleotides match TRBD1. The CDR3 extends over 13 amino acids. The V gene end was trimmed by 8 bases and the J gene end by 4 bases; junction bases not matched to a gene: 4. CDR1 is DFQATT, CDR2 SNEGSKA, per germline (reference sequence). CDR3 sequence reads: CSQGQGGNQPQHF. The CDR3 DNA follows: TGCAGTCAGGGACAGGGGGGGAATCAGCCCCAGCATTTT.

Of note for this clonotype: Compared with germline, one end of the junction differs, possibly owing to a read error. This chain uses TRBV20-1 with TRBJ2-3; D is uncertain. CDR1 is DFQATT and CDR2 is SNEGSKA in the germline V gene (reference sequence). The CDR3 runs to 13 residues. CDR3 coding DNA: TGCAGTGCTAGAGGGACCACGGCAGATACGCGGTATTTT. Encoded protein: CSARGTTADTRYF.

A few counts support this clonotype. The chain combines TRBV24-1 with TRBJ2-1, with 8 positions matching TRBD2. The CDR3 spans 15 residues. Losses at the gene ends were 8 bases for V and 1 base for J; bases not matched to a gene: 6. Germline lookup yields CDR1 KGHDR and CDR2 SFDVKD. Written as DNA, the CDR3 is TGTGCCACCACGTCGGGAGGGGGGTCCTACAATGAGCAGTTCTTC. Translation gives CATTSGGGSYNEQFF.

Points on this clonotype: The junction differs from germline at one of its ends, possibly a read error. The rearrangement links TRBV28 to TRBJ2-1, with 12 positions matching TRBD2. The CDR3 contains 16 residues. Germline loops: CDR1 MDHEN, CDR2 SYDVKM. The CDR3 protein is CASSILAGGSYNEQFF. Here the CDR3 DNA reads TGTGCAAGCAGTATACTAGCGGGAGGCTCCTACAATGAGCAGTTCTTC.

The sample holds many counts of this clonotype. The chain uses TRBV7-8 and TRBJ2-7; 7 positions match TRBD2. This CDR3 region has 13 residues. Germline V gene lookup returns CDR1 SGHVS and CDR2 FQNEAQ. The junction had 5 bases not matched to a gene; V was cut back by 5 bases and J by 4 bases. CDR3 DNA: TGTGCCAGCAGCCTTGCGGGAGCTTACGAGCAGTACTTC. It is translated as CASSLAGAYEQYF.

This clonotype was detected many times. The chain joins TRBV7-9 to TRBJ2-5; D remains unclear. The CDR3 covers 15 residues. V was trimmed by 0 bases and J by 5 bases, leaving 13 bases between them. Germline V gene data show CDR1 as SEHNR and CDR2 as FQNEAQ (reference sequence). The chain's CDR3 is CASSLARISKETQYF. CDR3 sequence (DNA): TGTGCCAGCAGCTTAGCTCGAATTAGTAAGGAGACCCAGTACTTC.

Regarding this clonotype: A much larger clone lies one base from this, so it may be a read error. This chain joins TRBV28 and TRBJ1-1; D may be TRBD1 (5 bases). CDR3 length: 14 residues. CDR1 and CDR2 from the germline V gene are MDHEN and SYDVKM. CDR3 coding DNA: TGTGCCAGCAGTTTGATGGGGGTGGGGACTGGAGCTTTCTTT. Protein product: CASSLMGVGTGAFF.